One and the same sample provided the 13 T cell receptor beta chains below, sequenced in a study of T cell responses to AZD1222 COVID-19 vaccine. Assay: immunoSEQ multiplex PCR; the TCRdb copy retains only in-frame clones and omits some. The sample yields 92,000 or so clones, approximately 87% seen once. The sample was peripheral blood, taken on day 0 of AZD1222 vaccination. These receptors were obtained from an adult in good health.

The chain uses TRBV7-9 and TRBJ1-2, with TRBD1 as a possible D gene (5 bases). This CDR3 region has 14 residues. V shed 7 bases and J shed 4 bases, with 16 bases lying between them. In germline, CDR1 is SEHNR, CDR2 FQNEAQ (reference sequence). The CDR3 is CASTLGQGTYGYTF. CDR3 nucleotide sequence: TGTGCCAGCACGCTCGGGCAGGGCACCTATGGCTACACCTTC.

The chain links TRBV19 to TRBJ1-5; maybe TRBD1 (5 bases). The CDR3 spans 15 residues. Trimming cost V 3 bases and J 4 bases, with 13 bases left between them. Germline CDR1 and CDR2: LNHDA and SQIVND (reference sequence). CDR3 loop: CASSMEPGTNQPQHF. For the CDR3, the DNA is TGTGCCAGTAGTATGGAGCCGGGGACTAATCAGCCCCAGCATTTT.

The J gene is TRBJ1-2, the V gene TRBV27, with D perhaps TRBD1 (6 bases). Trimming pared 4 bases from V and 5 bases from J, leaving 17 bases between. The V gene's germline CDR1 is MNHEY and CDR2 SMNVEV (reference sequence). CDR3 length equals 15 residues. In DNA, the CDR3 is TGTGCCAGCAGTTCTGGGCAGGGGAAGGGATATGGCTACACCTTC. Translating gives CASSSGQGKGYGYTF.

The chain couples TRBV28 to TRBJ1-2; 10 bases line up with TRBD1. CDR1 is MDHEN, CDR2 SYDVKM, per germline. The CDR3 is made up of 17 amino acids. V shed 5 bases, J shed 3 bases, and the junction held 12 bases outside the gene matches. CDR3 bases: TGTGCCAGCAGTCCTACCGGGACAGGGGTGGGGGACTATGGCTACACCTTC. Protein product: CASSPTGTGVGDYGYTF.

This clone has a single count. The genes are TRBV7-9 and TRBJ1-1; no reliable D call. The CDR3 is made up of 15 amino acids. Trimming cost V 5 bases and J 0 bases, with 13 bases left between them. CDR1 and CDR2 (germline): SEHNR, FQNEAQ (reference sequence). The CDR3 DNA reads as TGTGCCAGCAGCCCACTTTTCGGCTTGAACACTGAAGCTTTCTTT. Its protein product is CASSPLFGLNTEAFF.

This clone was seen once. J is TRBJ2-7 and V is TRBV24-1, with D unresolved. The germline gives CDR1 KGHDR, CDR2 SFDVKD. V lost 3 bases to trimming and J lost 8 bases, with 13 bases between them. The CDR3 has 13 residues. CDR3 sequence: CATSDATGLKQYF. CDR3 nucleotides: TGTGCCACCAGTGATGCTACCGGGCTAAAGCAGTACTTC.

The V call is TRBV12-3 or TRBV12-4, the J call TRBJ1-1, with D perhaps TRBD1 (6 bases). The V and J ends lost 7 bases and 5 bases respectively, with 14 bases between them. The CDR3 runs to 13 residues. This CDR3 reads CASIGTQGTEAFF. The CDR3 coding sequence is TGTGCCAGCATTGGGACACAAGGGACTGAAGCTTTCTTT.

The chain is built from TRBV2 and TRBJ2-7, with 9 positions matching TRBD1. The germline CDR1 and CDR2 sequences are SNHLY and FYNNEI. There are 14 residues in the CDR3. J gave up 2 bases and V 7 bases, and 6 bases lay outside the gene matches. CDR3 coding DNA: TGTGCCAGCACCACACAGGGGGCTGCCTACGAGCAGTACTTC. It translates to CASTTQGAAYEQYF.

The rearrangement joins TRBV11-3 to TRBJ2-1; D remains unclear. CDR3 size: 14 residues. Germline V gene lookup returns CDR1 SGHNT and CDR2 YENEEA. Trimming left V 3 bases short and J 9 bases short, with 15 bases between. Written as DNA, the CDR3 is TGTGCCAGCAGCTTGGACGCCCAGCTGGGTGAGCAGTTCTTC. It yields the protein CASSLDAQLGEQFF.

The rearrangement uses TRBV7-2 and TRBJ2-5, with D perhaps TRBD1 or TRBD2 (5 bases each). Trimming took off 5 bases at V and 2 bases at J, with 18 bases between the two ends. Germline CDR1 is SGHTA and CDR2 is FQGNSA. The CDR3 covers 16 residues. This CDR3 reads CASSGPGARGQETQYF. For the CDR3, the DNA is TGTGCCAGCAGCGGCCCCGGGGCAAGGGGTCAAGAGACCCAGTACTTC.

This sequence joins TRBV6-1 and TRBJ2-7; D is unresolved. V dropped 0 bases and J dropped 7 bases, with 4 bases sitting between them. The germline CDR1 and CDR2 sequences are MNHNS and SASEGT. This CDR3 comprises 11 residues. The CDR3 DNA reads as TGTGCCAGCAGTGAAGCTTGGGAGCAGTACTTC. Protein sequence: CASSEAWEQYF.

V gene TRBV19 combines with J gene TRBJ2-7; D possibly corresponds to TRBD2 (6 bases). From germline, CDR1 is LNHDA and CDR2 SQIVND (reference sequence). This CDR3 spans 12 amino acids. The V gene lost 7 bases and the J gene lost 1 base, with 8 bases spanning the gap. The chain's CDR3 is CASMGGSYEQYF. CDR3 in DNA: TGTGCCAGTATGGGGGGTTCCTACGAGCAGTACTTC.

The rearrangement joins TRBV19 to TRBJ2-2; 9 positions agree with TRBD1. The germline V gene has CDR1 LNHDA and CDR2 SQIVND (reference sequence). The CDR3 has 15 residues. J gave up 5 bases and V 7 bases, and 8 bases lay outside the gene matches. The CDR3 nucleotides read TGTGCCAGTACTACAGGGGGCAGGTGGACCGGGGAGCTGTTTTTT. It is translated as CASTTGGRWTGELFF.